This T cell receptor (beta chain) came from a study of circulating and synovial CD4+ cells in juvenile arthritis. Trimming left V 0 bases short and J 5 bases short, with 14 bases between. Germline CDR1 is SGDLS and CDR2 is YYNGEE. The length of the CDR3 is 15 residues. Only in-frame clones appear in the TCRdb table, and some are missing; sequencing was by immunoSEQ multiplex PCR. The sample gives a few thousand clones, roughly 84% of which show up once; roughly 4.5% is in the top ten. Sequencing was performed on CD4+ T cells from synovial fluid. This chain uses TRBV9 with TRBJ2-5, with a tentative D call TRBD1 (5 bases). The clonotype originates from a human donor with juvenile idiopathic arthritis. CDR3 amino acids: CASSVDRSARETQYF. For the CDR3, the DNA is TGTGCCAGCAGCGTAGACAGGTCGGCCAGGGAGACCCAGTACTTC.